This T cell receptor beta chain was recovered during a study of spatial heterogeneity in lung cancer. Study-level background: Sequence detection consistently recorded a greater number of beta-chain than alpha-chain sequences. Regarding the study as a whole: Ubiquitous expanded tumor TCRs appeared in blood more at resection than follow-up.

Time point defined: sample taken at primary tumor resection. Whole RNA was taken from tumor, nontumor lung or frozen PBMC; it was then sequenced unsorted. The donors, around 71 patients with untreated early-stage non-small cell lung cancer, provided the samples. This clonotype was picked up a small number of times. Its antigen is currently unknown. V dropped 3 bases and J dropped 6 bases, with 9 bases sitting between them. CDR1 is SGHNT, CDR2 YYREEE, per germline (reference sequence). This CDR3 is built from 13 residues. MiXCR, run by TCRdb on the 5' RACE reads, gives a single entry per CDR3 protein. The data contain under 100,000 distinct CDR3 sequences, approximately 8.5% of them seen just once; the ten biggest clones take up 6.9%.

The chain couples TRBV5-4 to TRBJ1-4; possibly TRBD1 for D (5 bases). This sequence originates from a male donor with early-stage non-small cell lung cancer. The sequences come from PBMCs, collected at surgery. The CDR3 is CASSWDGDEKLFF. In nucleotides, the CDR3 is TGTGCCAGCAGCTGGGACGGGGATGAAAAACTGTTTTTT.